These T cell receptor beta chains were read from a single sample in a study of OX40 agonist ivuxolimab in advanced cancers. Sequenced by immunoSEQ multiplex PCR; TCRdb stores in-frame clones only, minus some. The sample has approximately 99,000 clones, around 94% seen once; the top ten hold 0.15% to 0.2%. The sample in question was CD4+ or CD8+ T cells sorted from blood, obtained in a trial of the OX40 agonist ivuxolimab. These receptors all stem from an adult with an advanced solid tumor such as melanoma, head and neck, liver or kidney cancer. Both conserved end residues are trimmed from each CDR3.

TRBV10-3	TRBJ1-5	AISEGNQPQH
TRBV28	TRBJ2-3	ASSLVAGVSDTQY
TRBV10-3	TRBJ1-2	AISESWDYGYT
TRBV18	TRBJ2-2	ASSPATIIAGTGELF
TRBV5-4	TRBJ2-3	ASSLAGSTDTQY
TRBV2	TRBJ2-1	ASQEAGEQF
TRBV30	TRBJ1-4	AWSVRQAEKLF
TRBV19	TRBJ1-2	ASSMVGTGHGYT
TRBV5-4	TRBJ2-5	ASSLAEGVQY
TRBV6-1	TRBJ1-5	ASTWDGTSNQPQH
TRBV10-1	TRBJ2-7	ASSGTSGGYEQY
TRBV5-5	TRBJ1-5	ASSFLGDLYSNQPQH
TRBV6-5	TRBJ1-6	ASSRTGLPSPLH
TRBV7-9	TRBJ2-7	ASSSPPGEPSYEQY
TRBV18	TRBJ2-3	ASSPPTSRDTQY
TRBV7-2	TRBJ1-2	ASGTGSVGGYT
TRBV5-1	TRBJ1-2	ASSPGQQISGYT
TRBV27	TRBJ2-5	ASSSTSGRIRETQY
TRBV6-5	TRBJ1-1	ASRKGQMNTEAF
TRBV7-2	TRBJ1-5	ASSPGLVGNQPQH
TRBV18	TRBJ2-7	ASSPPNSWGPYEQY
TRBV7-9	TRBJ2-1	ASSLPRTGGGEQF
TRBV7-2	TRBJ1-3	ASTPGQGSTIY
TRBV5-1	TRBJ2-7	ASSSVDRASYEQY
TRBV4-1	TRBJ1-3	ASSQVVRGRNTIY
TRBV19	TRBJ1-6	ASLGRATTPLH
TRBV28	TRBJ2-7	ASSLGGYEQY
TRBV19	TRBJ2-2	ASSIRQGTYTGELF
TRBV30	TRBJ2-7	AWSVGGSGYEQY
TRBV19	TRBJ1-5	ASSIVQGDRPQH
TRBV5-8	TRBJ1-4	ASSSGTGALNEKLF
TRBV27	TRBJ2-1	ASSLGLGTSGYNEQF
TRBV7-2	TRBJ1-1	ASSFGGNTEAF
TRBV7-2	TRBJ1-4	ASSLPPGSELF
TRBV7-2	TRBJ1-4	ASSLDYRVEKLF
TRBV6-5	TRBJ2-5	ASSPRQGETQY
TRBV28	TRBJ1-2	ASRIPSGGCT
TRBV7-9	-	ASSLSVREGYEQY
TRBV7-9	TRBJ2-3	ATTGTSARDTQY
TRBV28	TRBJ2-5	ASSVGGAGVGLDETQY
TRBV20-1	TRBJ1-2	SLGSGYGYT
TRBV4-3	TRBJ2-3	ASSKGLLAGGVRGTQY
TRBV6-5	TRBJ1-3	ASSFRERSGNTIY
TRBV6-1	TRBJ2-5	ASVRTGGIGETQY
TRBV12-5	TRBJ2-5	ASGLVTGGETQY
TRBV11-2	TRBJ2-5	ASSLDGTGTKGTQY
TRBV7-2	TRBJ1-6	ASSSQPPGDSHSPLH
TRBV5-3	TRBJ1-1	ASSIGQGARTEAF
TRBV11-3	TRBJ2-3	ASSLELEDTQY
TRBV7-8	TRBJ2-7	ASSSLLAYEQY
TRBV28	TRBJ1-3	ASSLMGQGKGNTIY
TRBV4-3	TRBJ2-3	ASSQEPGQGKY
TRBV18	TRBJ2-6	ASSPAAGGHSGANVLT
TRBV19	TRBJ1-6	ASRFSTYNSPLH
TRBV20-1	TRBJ2-1	SARDGDREF
TRBV19	TRBJ2-7	ASSYTPGTGGPEQY
TRBV18	TRBJ2-2	ASSPPYNPNTGELF
TRBV5-4	TRBJ2-7	ASSLEAWGTGTYEQY